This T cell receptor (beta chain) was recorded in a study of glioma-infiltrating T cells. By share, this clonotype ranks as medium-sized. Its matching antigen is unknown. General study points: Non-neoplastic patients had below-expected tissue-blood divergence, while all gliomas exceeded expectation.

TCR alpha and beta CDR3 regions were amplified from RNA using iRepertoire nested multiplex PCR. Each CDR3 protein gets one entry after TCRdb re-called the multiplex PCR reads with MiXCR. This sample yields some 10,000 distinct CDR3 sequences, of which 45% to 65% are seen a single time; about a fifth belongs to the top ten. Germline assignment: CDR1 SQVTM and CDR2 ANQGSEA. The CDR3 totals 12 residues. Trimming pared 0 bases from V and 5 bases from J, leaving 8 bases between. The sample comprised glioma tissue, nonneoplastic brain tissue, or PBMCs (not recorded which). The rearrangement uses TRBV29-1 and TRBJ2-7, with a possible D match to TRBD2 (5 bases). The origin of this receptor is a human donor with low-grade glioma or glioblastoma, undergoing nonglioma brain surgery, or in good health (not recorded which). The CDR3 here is CSVEEGEDEQYF. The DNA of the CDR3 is TGCAGCGTTGAAGAGGGAGAGGACGAGCAGTACTTC.